The 14 T cell receptor beta chains listed next were all sequenced from one sample in a study of cytomegalovirus exposure and HLA in healthy donors. The PCR ran on 60 Vbeta and 13 Jbeta primers. The method was immunoSEQ multiplex PCR; TCRdb's version includes in-frame clones alone and lacks a portion of them. The sample carries 170,000 or so clones, 84% recorded once. What was sequenced was PBMCs. The origin of the receptors is a man in his late teens or twenties in good health and CMV-seronegative.

This clone was seen a handful of times. The rearrangement joins TRBV27 to TRBJ1-6, with D unclear. V gave up 2 bases and J gave up 0 bases, with 5 bases separating them. Germline V gene data show CDR1 as MNHEY and CDR2 as SMNVEV (reference sequence). The CDR3 has 15 amino acids. CDR3 sequence (DNA): TGTGCCAGCAGTTTAATGAGCTCCTATAATTCACCCCTCCACTTT. It is translated as CASSLMSSYNSPLHF.

This clone was seen more than once but under ten times. The rearrangement joins TRBV5-3 to TRBJ1-5; D unclear. TRBV5-3 is placed among ORFs of uncertain function. V lost 0 bases, J lost 0 bases, and 16 bases lay in between. The CDR3 has 18 residues. CDR3 region: CARSLAEADTHSNQPQHF. As DNA, the CDR3 is TGTGCCAGAAGCTTGGCCGAGGCGGATACTCATAGCAATCAGCCCCAGCATTTT.

The chain is built from TRBV4-3 and TRBJ2-1, with 13 positions matching TRBD2. V was pared by 4 bases and J by 7 bases, with 4 bases of the junction left unmatched. Looked up from germline, CDR1 is LGHNA and CDR2 is YSLEER. This CDR3 has 15 residues. CDR3 coding DNA: TGCGCCAGCAGCCCGGGACTAGCGGGAAAGAATGAGCAGTTCTTC. Translated, it gives CASSPGLAGKNEQFF.

This clone came up a few times. The rearrangement links TRBV4-3 to TRBJ2-3, with TRBD2 identical over 8 bases. The CDR3 length is 14 residues. V dropped 4 bases and J dropped 4; count of bases not matched to a gene: 4. In germline, CDR1 is LGHNA, CDR2 YSLEER. CDR3 sequence: CASSPNSGADTQYF. The CDR3 region has the DNA TGCGCCAGCAGCCCGAATAGCGGGGCAGATACGCAGTATTTT.

This clone was counted a single time. The J gene is TRBJ2-7, the V gene TRBV4-1, with 8 bases aligning to TRBD2. After removal of 0 bases from V and 3 bases from J, the junction contained 4 bases not matched to a gene. The CDR3 consists of 15 residues. Germline V gene lookup returns CDR1 MGHRA and CDR2 YSYEKL. CDR3 amino acids: CASSQEVTSGYEQYF. In nucleotides, the CDR3 is TGCGCCAGCAGCCAAGAGGTCACTAGCGGCTACGAGCAGTACTTC.

The chain has TRBV5-1 and TRBJ2-1; 9 nucleotides line up with TRBD1. Germline V gene lookup returns CDR1 SGHRS and CDR2 YFSETQ. The V and J ends lost 4 bases and 5 bases, in that order; junction bases with no gene match: 7. The CDR3 spans 15 residues. DNA of the CDR3: TGCGCCAGCAGCCCGCGACAGGGGGTTAACAATGAGCAGTTCTTC. As protein: CASSPRQGVNNEQFF. Based on the CDR3 plus reference TRBV5-1 and TRBJ2-1, the full variable domain is KAGVTQTPRYLIKTRGQQVTLSCSPISGHRSVSWYQQTPGQGLQFLFEYFSETQRNKGNFPGRFSGRQFSNSRSEMNVSTLELGDSALYLCASSPRQGVNNEQFFGPGTRLTVL.

The rearrangement joins TRBV7-8 to TRBJ2-6, with D perhaps TRBD1 (6 bases). Germline V CDR1 and CDR2: SGHVS, FQNEAQ. The V end was cut by 5 bases, the J end by 0 bases, with 20 bases between. The length of the CDR3 is 19 residues. Here the CDR3 DNA reads TGTGCCAGCAGCCCCCGCTCGAAGGGGGAGAGCTCTGGGGCCAACGTCCTGACTTTC. Translation: CASSPRSKGESSGANVLTF.

This clone came up once. The chain employs TRBV5-1 and TRBJ2-5, with D uncertain. Germline CDR1 reads SGHRS; CDR2 reads YFSETQ. V lost 2 bases, J lost 0 bases, and 8 bases lay in between. The CDR3 runs 14 residues. This CDR3 is CASSFAADQETQYF. In DNA form, the CDR3 reads TGCGCCAGCAGCTTCGCGGCGGACCAAGAGACCCAGTACTTC.

V usage is TRBV14 and J usage is TRBJ2-2; D possibly corresponds to TRBD1 (5 bases). V lost 4 bases and J 1 base, leaving 13 bases between the germline ends. The germline CDR1 and CDR2 sequences are SGHDN and FVKESK. This CDR3 has 16 amino acids. The CDR3 here is CASSRGSLRNTGELFF. CDR3 coding DNA: TGTGCCAGCAGCCGGGGCAGCTTGAGGAACACCGGGGAGCTGTTTTTT.

The genes are TRBV19 and TRBJ2-2; 11 bases agree with TRBD1. The J segment lost 4 bases and the V segment lost 4 bases, leaving 5 bases of the junction unmatched. CDR1 is LNHDA, CDR2 SQIVND, per germline (reference sequence). The CDR3 extends over 16 amino acids. The CDR3, as DNA: TGTGCCAGTAGTACCTACGGGACAGGGGGCACCGGGGAGCTGTTTTTT. Residues: CASSTYGTGGTGELFF.

This chain uses TRBV29-1 with TRBJ2-7; 12 bases align to TRBD1. Germline-derived CDR1 and CDR2 are SQVTM and ANQGSEA. J was trimmed by 3 bases and V by 6 bases; bases with no gene match: 12. The CDR3 has 16 residues. The CDR3 protein is CSVQTTGTGGDYEQYF. The DNA for the CDR3 is TGCAGCGTACAAACCACCGGGACAGGGGGCGACTACGAGCAGTACTTC.

This chain uses TRBV7-2 with TRBJ2-7; 7 positions agree with TRBD2. The germline V gene encodes CDR1 SGHTA and CDR2 FQGNSA. The trim removed 1 base at V and 3 bases at J, leaving 12 bases unmatched. This CDR3 has 17 amino acids. CDR3 DNA sequence: TGTGCCAGCAGCTTAGTGGGGGGAGGGTATAGGGGCTACGAGCAGTACTTC. This gives the protein CASSLVGGGYRGYEQYF.

CDR3 region: CASSPLSSEQFF. The DNA of the CDR3 is TGTGCCAGCAGCCCGCTAAGTAGTGAGCAGTTCTTC. The chain recombines TRBV7-2 with TRBJ2-1; no reliable D call. CDR1 and CDR2 (germline): SGHTA, FQGNSA. V lost 5 bases, J lost 9 bases, and 11 bases lay in between. The CDR3 runs 12 residues.

Here the CDR3 reads CASMREKLFF. The CDR3 DNA sequence: TGTGCCAGCATGCGGGAAAAACTGTTTTTT. The V and J genes are TRBV2 and TRBJ1-4; D is unresolved. CDR1 and CDR2 from the germline V gene are SNHLY and FYNNEI. Trimming cost V 7 bases and J 8 bases, with 5 bases left between them. This CDR3 is 10 amino acids long.